Each of the 17 T cell receptor beta chains below was sequenced from the same sample in a study of monozygotic twins with inflammatory bowel disease. From its re-call of the 5' RACE reads, TCRdb lists each CDR3 protein once, without DNA. Here the sample table reports 400,000 to 500,000 distinct CDR3 sequences. The sequenced sample was blood. The receptors derive from a human donor with ulcerative colitis or Crohn's disease, or a healthy co-twin of an affected twin (not recorded which).

CDR3: CASSLRQGWQPQHF. V is TRBV5-6 and J is TRBJ1-5; TCRdb names TRBD1, which stays unverified in the absence of DNA. The CDR3 covers 14 residues. Looked up from germline, CDR1 is SGHDT and CDR2 is YYEEEE.

This chain links TRBV5-1 with TRBJ2-2; TCRdb's D call of TRBD1 is untestable without DNA. The CDR3 spans 17 residues. The germline gives CDR1 SGHRS, CDR2 YFSETQ. CDR3 region: CASSSPRWGADTGELFF.

The chain uses TRBV6-1 and TRBJ2-2; there is no DNA to check the TCRdb D call of TRBD1. CDR1 MNHNS and CDR2 SASEGT come from the germline V gene. The CDR3 length is 13 residues. CDR3 region: CASEPGYTGELFF.

The genes are TRBV20-1 and TRBJ1-5. The germline CDR1 and CDR2 sequences are DFQATT and SNEGSKA (reference sequence). The CDR3 consists of 15 residues. CDR3 loop: CSARHNTQLNQPQHF.

The genes are TRBV11-2 and TRBJ1-4. This CDR3 comprises 15 residues. Germline CDR1 reads SGHAT; CDR2 reads FQNNGV. The CDR3 here is CASSLVAGFGEKLFF.

This sequence joins TRBV4-2 and TRBJ1-1. The length of the CDR3 is 15 residues. Per the germline V gene, CDR1 is LGHNA and CDR2 is YNFKEQ. CDR3 residues: CASSSSGARDTEAFF.

V gene TRBV10-3 combines with J gene TRBJ1-6; there is no DNA to check the TCRdb D call of TRBD1. The V gene's germline CDR1 is ENHRY and CDR2 SYGVKD. CDR3 size: 15 residues. CDR3 sequence reads: CAISRDRPPNSPLHF.

The V gene is TRBV11-2, the J gene TRBJ2-7. This CDR3 region has 18 residues. Germline V CDR1 and CDR2: SGHAT, FQNNGV. CDR3 protein: CASSLDVSFASHSYEQYF.

The chain combines TRBV18 with TRBJ1-5; checking the TCRdb D call of TRBD1 is not possible without DNA. The CDR3 contains 15 residues. Germline CDR1 is KGHSH and CDR2 is LQKENI. CDR3 protein: CASSPGHLTNQPQHF.

The chain combines TRBV5-1 with TRBJ1-1; with no DNA, the TCRdb D assignment of TRBD1 cannot be verified. In germline, CDR1 is SGHRS, CDR2 YFSETQ. The length of the CDR3 is 13 residues. This chain's CDR3 is CASSSRDRTEAFF.

The V and J genes are TRBV28 and TRBJ1-6; TCRdb selects TRBD1, and the lack of DNA leaves this call unchecked. The V gene's germline CDR1 is MDHEN and CDR2 SYDVKM. The CDR3 extends over 15 amino acids. This chain's CDR3 is CASTLRDRDNSPLHF.

This chain connects TRBV5-1 to TRBJ2-2; lacking DNA, the TRBD2 call made by TCRdb goes unchecked. This CDR3 is built from 15 residues. The V gene's germline CDR1 is SGHRS and CDR2 YFSETQ. The CDR3 here is CASSSLTRGDGELFF.

CDR3: CSAVRVAGGLGELFF. The rearrangement links TRBV20-1 to TRBJ2-2; with no DNA, the TCRdb D assignment of TRBD2 cannot be verified. This CDR3 is built from 15 residues. CDR1 is DFQATT and CDR2 is SNEGSKA in the germline V gene (reference sequence).

V gene TRBV7-9 combines with J gene TRBJ2-2. Germline V gene lookup returns CDR1 SEHNR and CDR2 FQNEAQ (reference sequence). This CDR3 is built from 14 residues. The CDR3 region is CASSFRASTGELFF.

The rearrangement joins TRBV5-4 to TRBJ2-1; with no DNA, the TCRdb D assignment of TRBD1 cannot be verified. The CDR3 runs to 15 residues. Looked up from germline, CDR1 is SGHNT and CDR2 is YYREEE (reference sequence). The CDR3 is CASSLTGTGLNEQFF.

V is TRBV6-5 and J is TRBJ2-7; the TCRdb D gene call, TRBD1, has no DNA to confirm it. Germline CDR1 and CDR2: MNHEY and SVGAGI. The CDR3 loop spans 14 amino acids. The CDR3 loop is CASSYQGWSYEQYF.

The rearrangement uses TRBV9 and TRBJ2-6. CDR1 and CDR2 (germline): SGDLS, YYNGEE. There are 16 residues in the CDR3. The CDR3 spells CASSAQVGTGANVLTF.